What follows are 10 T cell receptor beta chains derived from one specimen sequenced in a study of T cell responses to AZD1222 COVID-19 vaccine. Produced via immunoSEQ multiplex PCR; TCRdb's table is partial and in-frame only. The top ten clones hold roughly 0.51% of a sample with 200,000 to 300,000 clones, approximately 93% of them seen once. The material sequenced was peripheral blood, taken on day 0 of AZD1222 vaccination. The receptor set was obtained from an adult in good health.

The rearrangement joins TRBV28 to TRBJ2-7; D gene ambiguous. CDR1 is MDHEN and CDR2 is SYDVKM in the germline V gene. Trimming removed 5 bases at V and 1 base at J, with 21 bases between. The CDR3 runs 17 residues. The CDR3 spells CASSLLLPATASYEQYF. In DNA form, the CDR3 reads TGTGCCAGCAGTCTTCTCCTCCCCGCGACTGCATCCTACGAGCAGTACTTC.

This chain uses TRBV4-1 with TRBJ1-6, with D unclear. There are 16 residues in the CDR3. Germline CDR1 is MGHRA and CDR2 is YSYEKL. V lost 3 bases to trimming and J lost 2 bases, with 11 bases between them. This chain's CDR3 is CASSQLWPPYNSPLHF. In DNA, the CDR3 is TGCGCCAGCAGCCAGTTGTGGCCGCCCTATAATTCACCCCTCCACTTT.

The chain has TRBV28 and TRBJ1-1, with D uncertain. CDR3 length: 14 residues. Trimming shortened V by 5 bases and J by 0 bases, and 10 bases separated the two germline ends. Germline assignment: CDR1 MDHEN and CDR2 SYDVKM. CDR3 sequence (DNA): TGTGCCAGCAGTCGACCTAAAGTGAACACTGAAGCTTTCTTT. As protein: CASSRPKVNTEAFF.

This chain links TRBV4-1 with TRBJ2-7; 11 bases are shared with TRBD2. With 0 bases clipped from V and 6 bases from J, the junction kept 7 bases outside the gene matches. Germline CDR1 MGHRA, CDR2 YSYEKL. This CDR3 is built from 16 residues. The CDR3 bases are TGCGCCAGCAGCCAAGATCCTACTAGCGGGAGATCCGAGCAGTACTTC. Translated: CASSQDPTSGRSEQYF.

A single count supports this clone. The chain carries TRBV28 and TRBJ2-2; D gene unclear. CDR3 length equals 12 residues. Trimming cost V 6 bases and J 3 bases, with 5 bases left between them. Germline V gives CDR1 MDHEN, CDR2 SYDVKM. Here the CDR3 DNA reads TGTGCCAGCAGACTTGACACCGGGGAGCTGTTTTTT. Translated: CASRLDTGELFF.

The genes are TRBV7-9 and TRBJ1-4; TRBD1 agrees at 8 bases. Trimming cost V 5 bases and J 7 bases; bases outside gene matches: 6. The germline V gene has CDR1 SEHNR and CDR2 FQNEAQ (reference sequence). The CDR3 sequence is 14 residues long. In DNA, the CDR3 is TGTGCCAGCAGCGTAGGACAGGGTGGTGAAAAACTGTTTTTT. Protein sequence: CASSVGQGGEKLFF.

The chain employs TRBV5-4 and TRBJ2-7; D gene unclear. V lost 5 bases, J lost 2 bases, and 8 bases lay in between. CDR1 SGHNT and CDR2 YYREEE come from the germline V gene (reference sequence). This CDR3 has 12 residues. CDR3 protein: CASSSSTYEQYF. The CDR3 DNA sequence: TGTGCCAGCAGTTCCTCTACCTACGAGCAGTACTTC.

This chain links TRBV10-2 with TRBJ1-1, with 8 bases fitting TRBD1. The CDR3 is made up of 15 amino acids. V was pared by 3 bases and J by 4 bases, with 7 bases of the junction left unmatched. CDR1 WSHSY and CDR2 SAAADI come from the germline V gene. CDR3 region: CASSDRDRTGTEAFF. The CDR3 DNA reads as TGCGCCAGCAGTGACCGGGACAGGACAGGCACTGAAGCTTTCTTT.

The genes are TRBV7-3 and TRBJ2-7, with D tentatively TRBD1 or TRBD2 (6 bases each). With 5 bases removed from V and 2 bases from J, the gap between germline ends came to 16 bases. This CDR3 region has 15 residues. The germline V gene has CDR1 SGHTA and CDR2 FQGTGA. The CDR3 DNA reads TGTGCCAGCAGCCTCACAGGGACGGGGGCCTACGAGCAGTACTTC. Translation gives CASSLTGTGAYEQYF. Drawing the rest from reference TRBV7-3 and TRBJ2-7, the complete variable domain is GAGVSQTPSNKVTEKGKYVELRCDPISGHTALYWYRQSLGQGPEFLIYFQGTGAADDSGLPNDRFFAVRPEGSVSTLKIQRTERGDSAVYLCASSLTGTGAYEQYFGPGTRLTVT.

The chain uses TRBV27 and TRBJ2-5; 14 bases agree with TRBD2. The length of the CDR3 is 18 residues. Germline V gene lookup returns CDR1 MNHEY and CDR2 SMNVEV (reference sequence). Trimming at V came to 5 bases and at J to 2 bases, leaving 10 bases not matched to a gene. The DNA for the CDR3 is TGTGCCAGCAGTACCCGACTAGCGGGGGGGCTAGAGCAAGAGACCCAGTACTTC. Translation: CASSTRLAGGLEQETQYF.